Only one count was recorded for the clone carrying this T cell receptor (beta chain). Its antigen remains unknown. The sample comes from a study of T cell responses to AZD1222 COVID-19 vaccine. V gave up 5 bases and J gave up 1 base, with 12 bases separating them. Germline V gives CDR1 SGHVS, CDR2 FNYEAQ. CDR3 length: 14 residues. Findings of the study overall: Regions left unmutated in variants are reportedly the target of nearly half of spike-specific TCRs. An increase in Spike-specific TCR breadth and depth was observed after two AZD1222 doses.

The assay was immunoSEQ multiplex PCR, and TCRdb's table has in-frame clones only and misses some. The sample lists tens of thousands of clones, 88% occurring once. The source material was peripheral blood, sampled on day 0 of AZD1222 vaccination. The sequence came from an adult in good health. The rearrangement joins TRBV7-6 to TRBJ2-7, with D perhaps TRBD1 (6 bases). CDR3 in DNA: TGTGCCAGCAGCACCGGGACAAAGTCCTACGAGCAGTACTTC. It codes for CASSTGTKSYEQYF.